The 23 T cell receptor beta chains listed next were all sequenced from one sample in a study of cytomegalovirus exposure and HLA in healthy donors. Data came from immunoSEQ multiplex PCR; TCRdb stores just in-frame clones and leaves some out. Here the sample spans some 190,000 clones, around nine tenths being singletons. The sample comprised PBMCs. The source of these receptors is a man under 40 in good health and CMV-seropositive.

The chain employs TRBV7-3 and TRBJ2-6; D unresolved. The germline gives CDR1 SGHTA, CDR2 FQGTGA. This CDR3 spans 15 amino acids. The V end was cut by 4 bases, the J end by 2 bases, with 9 bases between. CDR3: CASSSRATGANVLTF. Here the CDR3 DNA reads TGTGCCAGCAGCTCTCGGGCAACTGGGGCCAACGTCCTGACTTTC.

The chain uses TRBV5-1 and TRBJ1-5; D not certain. Trimming removed 3 bases at V and 4 bases at J, with 8 bases between. Germline V CDR1 and CDR2: SGHRS, YFSETQ. The CDR3 has 13 amino acids. The CDR3 coding sequence is TGCGCCAGCAGCTCAGATTGGAATCAGCCCCAGCATTTT. The encoded protein is CASSSDWNQPQHF. Full variable domain (missing parts from reference TRBV5-1 and TRBJ1-5): KAGVTQTPRYLIKTRGQQVTLSCSPISGHRSVSWYQQTPGQGLQFLFEYFSETQRNKGNFPGRFSGRQFSNSRSEMNVSTLELGDSALYLCASSSDWNQPQHFGDGTRLSIL.

The J gene is TRBJ2-1, the V gene TRBV11-3; D gene ambiguous. The CDR3 is 12 amino acids. V dropped 2 bases and J dropped 7 bases, with 6 bases sitting between them. Germline V gene lookup returns CDR1 SGHNT and CDR2 YENEEA. CDR3 sequence: CASSLRVNEQFF. CDR3 nucleotide sequence: TGTGCCAGCAGCTTAAGGGTTAATGAGCAGTTCTTC.

V usage is TRBV7-9 and J usage is TRBJ1-1, with D maybe TRBD1 (5 bases). The CDR3 runs to 15 residues. Germline V lookup: CDR1 SEHNR, CDR2 FQNEAQ (reference sequence). The V gene lost 0 bases and the J gene lost 6 bases, with 14 bases spanning the gap. The CDR3 loop reads CASSLAGVGQSEAFF. CDR3 nucleotides: TGTGCCAGCAGCTTAGCTGGGGTGGGGCAGTCTGAAGCTTTCTTT.

V and J are TRBV11-3 and TRBJ1-5; D not certain. Trimming removed 2 bases at V and 0 bases at J, with 14 bases between. Per the germline V gene, CDR1 is SGHNT and CDR2 is YENEEA. CDR3 size: 17 residues. The CDR3 sequence is CASSLWRHRYSNQPQHF. The CDR3 coding sequence is TGTGCCAGCAGCTTATGGAGACACCGTTATAGCAATCAGCCCCAGCATTTT.

The CDR3 reads CASRVASTDTQYF. The DNA for the CDR3 is TGTGCCAGTAGGGTGGCTAGCACAGATACGCAGTATTTT. This chain joins TRBV19 and TRBJ2-3; D is unresolved. V shed 6 bases and J shed 0 bases, with 7 bases lying between them. This CDR3 spans 13 amino acids. Per germline, CDR1 LNHDA and CDR2 SQIVND (reference sequence).

Only one count was recorded for this clone. The V call is TRBV27, the J call TRBJ2-3, with 7 bases aligning to TRBD2. The CDR3 covers 17 residues. Germline CDR1 is MNHEY and CDR2 is SMNVEV (reference sequence). V dropped 0 bases and J dropped 6; count of bases not matched to a gene: 12. The CDR3 nucleotides are TGTGCCAGCAGTTTATCGGGGCCGCGACGGGGGGTGGATACGCAGTATTTT. Encoded protein: CASSLSGPRRGVDTQYF.

This sequence joins TRBV5-1 and TRBJ2-3, with D perhaps TRBD2 (5 bases). Germline V gene data show CDR1 as SGHRS and CDR2 as YFSETQ. V lost 4 bases to trimming and J lost 3 bases, with 15 bases between them. The CDR3 is 15 amino acids. DNA for the CDR3: TGCGCCAGCAGCCTGGACTCTCCGCGTACAGATACGCAGTATTTT. It is translated as CASSLDSPRTDTQYF.

The chain employs TRBV29-1 and TRBJ2-5, with D maybe TRBD1 (6 bases). The CDR3 contains 15 residues. Germline lookup yields CDR1 SQVTM and CDR2 ANQGSEA. Trimming cost V 0 bases and J 5 bases, with 16 bases left between them. CDR3 region: CSVEDGNRESETQYF. In nucleotides, the CDR3 is TGCAGCGTTGAAGATGGGAACAGGGAGTCGGAGACCCAGTACTTC. Full variable domain (missing parts from reference TRBV29-1 and TRBJ2-5): SAVISQKPSRDICQRGTSLTIQCQVDSQVTMMFWYRQQPGQSLTLIATANQGSEATYESGFVIDKFPISRPNLTFSTLTVSNMSPEDSSIYLCSVEDGNRESETQYFGPGTRLLVL.

This clone was counted a single time. The chain uses TRBV18 and TRBJ2-7, with D maybe TRBD1 (5 bases). This CDR3 has 15 residues. Deletions cut 5 bases from V and 3 bases from J, with 17 bases between. Germline values: CDR1 KGHSH, CDR2 LQKENI. CDR3 DNA: TGTGCCAGCTCAGACGGTGTACAGGATGACTACGAGCAGTACTTC. Encoded protein: CASSDGVQDDYEQYF.

The chain links TRBV27 to TRBJ1-1; TRBD1 agrees at 7 bases. J was trimmed by 8 bases and V by 8 bases; bases with no gene match: 14. The CDR3 sequence is 14 residues long. Germline lookup yields CDR1 MNHEY and CDR2 SMNVEV (reference sequence). CDR3 sequence reads: CASCPGTDGSEAFF. As DNA, the CDR3 is TGTGCCAGCTGCCCCGGGACAGATGGTTCCGAAGCTTTCTTT.

This rearrangement joins TRBV19 to TRBJ2-1; 10 positions match TRBD2. The CDR3 length is 16 residues. V shed 7 bases, J shed 8 bases, and the junction held 14 bases outside the gene matches. The V gene's germline CDR1 is LNHDA and CDR2 SQIVND (reference sequence). CDR3 sequence (DNA): TGTGCCAGTACCCATGTGGCCCTAGCGGGAGTTCATGAGCAGTTCTTC. As protein: CASTHVALAGVHEQFF.

The J gene is TRBJ2-2, the V gene TRBV27; 7 bases fit TRBD2. The junction had 3 bases not matched to a gene; V was cut back by 3 bases and J by 2 bases. The CDR3 has 15 amino acids. Germline values: CDR1 MNHEY, CDR2 SMNVEV (reference sequence). CDR3 loop: CASSFAGLNTGELFF. The DNA of the CDR3 is TGTGCCAGCAGTTTTGCGGGACTAAACACCGGGGAGCTGTTTTTT.

V and J are TRBV6-5 and TRBJ1-2, with a tentative D call TRBD1 (5 bases). Trimming shortened V by 0 bases and J by 5 bases, and 13 bases separated the two germline ends. CDR3 size: 15 residues. The germline V gene encodes CDR1 MNHEY and CDR2 SVGAGI. The CDR3 DNA follows: TGTGCCAGCAGTTACTCTGGGTATCGGGGGTATGGCTACACCTTC. It is translated as CASSYSGYRGYGYTF.

This chain links TRBV6-5 with TRBJ2-1; 7 bases agree with TRBD2. Germline-derived CDR1 and CDR2 are MNHEY and SVGAGI. Trimming cost V 10 bases and J 6 bases; bases outside gene matches: 15. The CDR3 has 15 amino acids. CDR3 residues: CATHRGLESSNEQFF. CDR3 in DNA: TGTGCCACTCACCGTGGACTAGAATCGTCCAATGAGCAGTTCTTC.

The chain carries TRBV4-3 and TRBJ2-2; 13 bases match TRBD2. V lost 0 bases to trimming and J lost 0 bases; unmatched junction nucleotides: 7. Germline-derived CDR1 and CDR2 are LGHNA and YSLEER. The CDR3 runs to 20 residues. The chain's CDR3 is CASSQDTTSGGPANTGELFF. CDR3 nucleotides: TGCGCCAGCAGCCAAGATACGACTAGCGGGGGGCCAGCGAACACCGGGGAGCTGTTTTTT.

The rearrangement links TRBV30 to TRBJ2-7, with D unresolved. The CDR3 runs 17 residues. The germline V and J ends were trimmed by 0 bases and 0 bases, with 18 bases remaining between them. The germline CDR1 and CDR2 sequences are GTSNPN and SVGIG (reference sequence). The CDR3: CAWSVGRTLGYSYEQYF. DNA of the CDR3: TGTGCCTGGAGTGTAGGGCGGACCCTGGGCTACTCCTACGAGCAGTACTTC.

V and J are TRBV19 and TRBJ2-2; TRBD1 aligns across 7 bases. CDR1 is LNHDA, CDR2 SQIVND, per germline (reference sequence). V lost 6 bases and J lost 0; bases outside the gene matches: 16. The CDR3 runs to 19 residues. The CDR3 here is CASSWGLTGYGTNTGELFF. The CDR3 DNA sequence: TGTGCCAGTAGCTGGGGCCTGACAGGGTACGGAACGAACACCGGGGAGCTGTTTTTT.

This clone was seen only a few times. The V and J genes are TRBV7-3 and TRBJ1-6; TRBD1 aligns across 10 bases. The CDR3 covers 14 residues. J was trimmed by 8 bases and V by 2 bases; bases with no gene match: 0. The germline V gene has CDR1 SGHTA and CDR2 FQGTGA. Here the CDR3 DNA reads TGTGCCAGCAGCTTAGGGACAGGGGATTCACCCCTCCACTTT. Translation gives CASSLGTGDSPLHF.

The chain combines TRBV19 with TRBJ2-2; TRBD1 matches at 8 bases. CDR1 and CDR2 from the germline V gene are LNHDA and SQIVND (reference sequence). The CDR3 contains 14 residues. V was clipped by 10 bases and J by 3 bases; unmatched bases: 7. The DNA for the CDR3 is TGTGCCACCCAAGGGACAGGAGACACCGGGGAGCTGTTTTTT. It specifies CATQGTGDTGELFF.

The V call is TRBV19, the J call TRBJ2-3, with D hard to call. Trimming stripped 2 bases from V and 5 bases from J, with 8 bases between. The CDR3 runs to 13 residues. The germline CDR1 and CDR2 sequences are LNHDA and SQIVND (reference sequence). CDR3 loop: CASSINEQDTQYF. Here the CDR3 DNA reads TGTGCCAGTAGTATAAACGAGCAAGATACGCAGTATTTT.

The chain carries TRBV30 and TRBJ1-1, with no clear D. Germline values: CDR1 GTSNPN, CDR2 SVGIG (reference sequence). With 2 bases removed from V and 1 base from J, the gap between germline ends came to 11 bases. The CDR3 has 14 amino acids. CDR3 loop: CAWSRLPPNTEAFF. CDR3 coding DNA: TGTGCCTGGAGTAGACTACCGCCGAACACTGAAGCTTTCTTT.

This chain links TRBV7-2 with TRBJ1-1, with D unresolved. V lost 0 bases and J lost 1, with 3 bases in between. Germline V lookup: CDR1 SGHTA, CDR2 FQGNSA. The CDR3 contains 13 residues. The CDR3 DNA reads TGTGCCAGCAGCTTAGCGAAGAACACTGAAGCTTTCTTT. It specifies CASSLAKNTEAFF.